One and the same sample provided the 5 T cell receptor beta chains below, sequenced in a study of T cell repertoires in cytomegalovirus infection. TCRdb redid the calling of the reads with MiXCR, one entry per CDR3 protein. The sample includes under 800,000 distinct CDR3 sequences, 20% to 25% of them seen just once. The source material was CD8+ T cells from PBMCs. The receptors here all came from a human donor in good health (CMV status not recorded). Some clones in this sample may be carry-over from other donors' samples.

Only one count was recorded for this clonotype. The CDR3 reads CALGSGGTYNEQFF. The DNA of the CDR3 is TGTGCCCTGGGGTCAGGGGGAACCTACAATGAGCAGTTCTTC. The V call is TRBV2, the J call TRBJ2-1; 7 nucleotides match TRBD1. J lost 2 bases, V lost 11 bases, and 9 bases had no gene match. The CDR3 is 14 residues long. Germline V gene sequence: CDR1 SNHLY, CDR2 FYNNEI.

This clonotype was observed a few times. Here the CDR3 DNA reads TGCAGTCCTAAGCTCGGGGACACTGAAGCTTTCTTT. The encoded protein is CSPKLGDTEAFF. This chain uses TRBV20-1 with TRBJ1-1; no reliable D call. CDR1 and CDR2 from the germline V gene are DFQATT and SNEGSKA (reference sequence). This CDR3 contains 12 residues. V was shortened by 8 bases and J by 3 bases, with 13 bases between the two germline ends.

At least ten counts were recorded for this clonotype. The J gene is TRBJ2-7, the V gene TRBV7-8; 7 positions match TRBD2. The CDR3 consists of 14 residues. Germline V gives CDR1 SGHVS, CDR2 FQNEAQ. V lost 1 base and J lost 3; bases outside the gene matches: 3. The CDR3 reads CASSLGGGHYEQYV. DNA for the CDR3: TGTGCCAGCAGCTTAGGCGGGGGTCACTACGAGCAGTACGTC.

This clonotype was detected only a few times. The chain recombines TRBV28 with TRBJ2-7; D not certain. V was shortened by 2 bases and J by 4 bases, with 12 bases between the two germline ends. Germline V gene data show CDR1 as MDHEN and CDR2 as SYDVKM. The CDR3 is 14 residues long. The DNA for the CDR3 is TGTGCCAGCAGTTTAATGATGGCTGGGTACGAGCAGTACGTC. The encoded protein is CASSLMMAGYEQYV.

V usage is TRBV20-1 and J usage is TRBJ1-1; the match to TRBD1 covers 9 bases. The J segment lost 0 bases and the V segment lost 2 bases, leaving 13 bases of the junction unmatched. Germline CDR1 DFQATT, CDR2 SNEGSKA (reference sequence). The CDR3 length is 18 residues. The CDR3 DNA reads TGCAGTGCTAGAACGGGGACAGGGAGTTCTCGCATGAACACTGAAGCTTTCTTT. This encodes CSARTGTGSSRMNTEAFF.